The T cell receptor beta chain described here comes from a study of shared clonotypes between healthy human individuals. Study as a whole: Three plates each covered CD4 naive and memory; CD8 naive two, CD8 memory one.

Naive CD8 cells lacked CD45RO and underwent positive selection for CCR7, leaving out terminally differentiated effector memory CD45RA+ cells. Details on this clone: Its cognate antigen is unknown.

The data were produced by immunoSEQ multiplex PCR, yet TCRdb's version contains in-frame clones alone and is incomplete. The top ten clones hold around 0.3% of a sample with about 580,000 clones, more than 95% of them seen once. V was pared by 2 bases and J by 0 bases, with 5 bases between. The CDR3 covers 13 residues. Germline V gene sequence: CDR1 MGHRA, CDR2 YSYEKL. The study, taken as a whole, reports: Genetic and exposure-history diversity was limited by the few donors. Among a few donors, approximately 5% of naive CD4 clonotypes were found in common. Relative to their counterparts shared across all four donors, non-shared clonotypes exhibited diminished generation probabilities.

The sequenced sample was naive CD8+ T cells sorted from blood. The receptor was derived from a man aged 30 to 45 in good health. The genes are TRBV4-1 and TRBJ2-7, with D hard to call. The CDR3 reads CASSQSLSYEQYF. DNA for the CDR3: TGCGCCAGCAGCCAATCCCTCTCCTACGAGCAGTACTTC.